The 21 T cell receptor beta chains presented below share a single source sample, sequenced in a study of human T cells and chemical hapten exposure. The time point: patch test 1, 2 weeks after DPC sensitization. As for treatment: therapeutic diphenylcyclopropenone sensitization with weekly scalp DPC. A single record per CDR3 protein comes from TCRdb applying MiXCR to the RACE reads. The sample contains around 380,000 distinct CDR3 sequences, 4.8% of which appear only once. Sequencing was performed on whole blood, taken in connection with sensitization to the hapten diphenylcyclopropenone (DPC). The receptors were sampled from a woman aged 50 to 60 with alopecia areata. Some clones in this sample may be carry-over from other donors' samples.

The chain carries TRBV6-1 and TRBJ2-6; either TRBD1 or TRBD2 may fit D (5 bases each). Germline V CDR1 and CDR2: MNHNS, SASEGT. This CDR3 spans 16 amino acids. Trimming pared 5 bases from V and 3 bases from J, leaving 14 bases between. CDR3 bases: TGTGCCAGCAGTCCCAGAGGGGTTGGTGGGGCCAACGTCCTGACTTTC. Residues: CASSPRGVGGANVLTF.

This clonotype came up a few times. The rearrangement uses TRBV20-1 and TRBJ2-7; weak D call: TRBD2 (7 bases). Trimming left V 5 bases short and J 0 bases short, with 26 bases between. The germline gives CDR1 DFQATT, CDR2 SNEGSKA (reference sequence). The CDR3 is made up of 18 amino acids. CDR3 DNA sequence: TGCAGTGCTGTGGGGGGGGACAAGGGCCTGACCCTCTCCTACGAGCAGTACTTC. As protein: CSAVGGDKGLTLSYEQYF.

This clonotype was picked up a small number of times. The V and J genes are TRBV4-3 and TRBJ2-5; no clear D. V gave up 0 bases and J gave up 5 bases, with 7 bases separating them. Per the germline V gene, CDR1 is LGHNA and CDR2 is YSLEER. This CDR3 has 13 residues. CDR3 loop: CASSQDLSETQYF. The CDR3 region has the DNA TGCGCCAGCAGCCAAGATTTGAGCGAGACCCAGTACTTC.

This clonotype was detected a few times. The genes are TRBV3-1 and TRBJ1-2; D gene ambiguous. The CDR3 is made up of 14 amino acids. V was cut by 0 bases and J by 4 bases, with 9 bases left in between. CDR1 and CDR2 (germline): LGHDT, YNNKEL (reference sequence). This CDR3 is CASSQEAGAYGYTF. The CDR3 nucleotides read TGTGCCAGCAGCCAAGAGGCCGGAGCCTATGGCTACACCTTC.

This clonotype was picked up many times. The V call is TRBV10-2, the J call TRBJ1-1, with no clear D. The V gene lost 2 bases and the J gene lost 2 bases, with 3 bases spanning the gap. The CDR3 runs to 12 residues. Looked up from germline, CDR1 is WSHSY and CDR2 is SAAADI. The CDR3 region has the DNA TGCGCCAGCAGTGAGAGTAACACTGAAGCTTTCTTT. Its translation is CASSESNTEAFF.

This clonotype has only a few counts. CDR3 protein: CASSFHSGAPYEQYF. CDR3 nucleotide sequence: TGTGCCAGCAGCTTCCACAGCGGGGCCCCCTACGAGCAGTACTTC. The chain combines TRBV11-1 with TRBJ2-7, with TRBD2 matching 7 bases. CDR1 and CDR2 (germline): SGHAT, FQDESV (reference sequence). V gave up 3 bases and J gave up 2 bases; unmatched junction bases: 7. The CDR3 sequence is 15 residues long.

At least ten counts were recorded for this clonotype. V and J are TRBV4-2 and TRBJ2-7; the D gene is possibly TRBD1 (6 bases). The CDR3 is 16 amino acids. The germline V gene encodes CDR1 LGHNA and CDR2 YNFKEQ. Deletions cut 0 bases from V and 4 bases from J, with 16 bases between. The CDR3 loop is CASSQEGAEGVYEQYF. CDR3 nucleotides: TGTGCCAGCAGCCAAGAAGGAGCTGAGGGGGTTTACGAGCAGTACTTC.

The sample holds many counts of this clonotype. The chain has TRBV6-2 or TRBV6-3 and TRBJ2-7, with a possible D match to TRBD1 (6 bases). V was trimmed by 5 bases and J by 0 bases, leaving 11 bases between them. Germline V gene lookup returns CDR1 MNHEY and CDR2 SVGEGT. This CDR3 comprises 14 residues. CDR3 amino acids: CASSQGLLSYEQYF. The CDR3 DNA reads TGTGCCAGCAGTCAGGGGCTCCTCTCCTACGAGCAGTACTTC.

This clonotype has a handful of counts. The gene calls are TRBV6-5 and TRBJ2-3, with 9 bases identical to TRBD2. The CDR3 spans 19 residues. Looked up from germline, CDR1 is MNHEY and CDR2 is SVGAGI. The V gene end was trimmed by 2 bases and the J gene end by 0 bases; junction bases not matched to a gene: 12. The chain's CDR3 is CASSYPIAGASSSTDTQYF. The DNA of the CDR3 is TGTGCCAGCAGTTACCCCATAGCGGGAGCCTCCTCTAGCACAGATACGCAGTATTTT.

The chain carries TRBV10-3 and TRBJ1-1; tentative D call: TRBD1 (6 bases). CDR1 is ENHRY and CDR2 is SYGVKD in the germline V gene. V shed 10 bases and J shed 0 bases, with 21 bases lying between them. The CDR3 length is 16 residues. CDR3 region: CATTPRAGEMNTEAFF. For the CDR3, the DNA is TGTGCCACGACACCCCGGGCAGGGGAGATGAACACTGAAGCTTTCTTT.

This clonotype was recorded many times. The chain couples TRBV12-3 or TRBV12-4 to TRBJ2-1; a possible D gene is TRBD1 (6 bases). This CDR3 has 14 residues. The V end was cut by 1 base, the J end by 5 bases, with 9 bases between. The CDR3 DNA follows: TGTGCCAGCAGTTTAGGCAGGGGTAACAATGAGCAGTTCTTC. Its protein product is CASSLGRGNNEQFF.

V is TRBV6-1 and J is TRBJ2-7; D might be TRBD2 (6 bases). This CDR3 is built from 18 residues. The germline V gene encodes CDR1 MNHNS and CDR2 SASEGT. Trimming removed 0 bases from V and 2 bases from J, with 20 bases in between. For the CDR3, the DNA is TGTGCCAGCAGTGAAGCGGTGATGTTCGTGGGGGGTACCTACGAGCAGTACTTC. Translating gives CASSEAVMFVGGTYEQYF.

This clonotype was seen at least ten times. V usage is TRBV25-1 and J usage is TRBJ1-2; 8 bases match TRBD1. CDR1 MGHDK and CDR2 SYGVNS come from the germline V gene. J lost 8 bases, V lost 6 bases, and 11 bases had no gene match. CDR3 length equals 14 residues. The CDR3 nucleotides are TGTGCCAGCAGGGCCCCGGACAGGGACGAGGGCTACACCTTC. It specifies CASRAPDRDEGYTF.

The sample holds a few counts of this clonotype. The chain couples TRBV28 to TRBJ2-7; D might be TRBD1 (5 bases). This CDR3 comprises 14 residues. Deletions cut 3 bases from V and 2 bases from J, with 11 bases between. Per germline, CDR1 MDHEN and CDR2 SYDVKM. CDR3 bases: TGTGCCAGCAGTTTTCCCAGGGATCCCTACGAGCAGTACTTC. This encodes CASSFPRDPYEQYF. Drawing the rest from reference TRBV28 and TRBJ2-7, the complete variable domain is DVKVTQSSRYLVKRTGEKVFLECVQDMDHENMFWYRQDPGLGLRLIYFSYDVKMKEKGDIPEGYSVSREKKERFSLILESASTNQTSMYLCASSFPRDPYEQYFGPGTRLTVT.

This clonotype was recorded many times. The gene calls are TRBV2 and TRBJ1-1, with TRBD1 matching over 9 bases. The CDR3 contains 13 residues. CDR1 SNHLY and CDR2 FYNNEI come from the germline V gene. The V gene end was trimmed by 6 bases and the J gene end by 5 bases; junction bases not matched to a gene: 4. DNA for the CDR3: TGTGCCAGCAGCGGACAGGGGTATACTGAAGCTTTCTTT. Encoded protein: CASSGQGYTEAFF.

This clonotype was observed a handful of times. The J gene is TRBJ1-2, the V gene TRBV28; 11 bases match TRBD1. This CDR3 has 15 residues. V dropped 3 bases and J dropped 4; count of bases not matched to a gene: 4. Germline V lookup: CDR1 MDHEN, CDR2 SYDVKM. The CDR3 DNA sequence: TGTGCCAGCAGTTTCCCCGGGACAGGGGGCTATGGCTACACCTTC. Translated: CASSFPGTGGYGYTF.

V gene TRBV13 combines with J gene TRBJ1-2; 7 bases align to TRBD1. The CDR3 loop spans 13 amino acids. Trimming at V came to 7 bases and at J to 8 bases, leaving 10 bases not matched to a gene. Germline CDR1 reads PRHDT; CDR2 reads FYEKMQ (reference sequence). This CDR3 is CASTLGGLGGYTF. CDR3 in DNA: TGTGCCAGCACCCTAGGGGGCCTTGGGGGCTACACCTTC.

This clonotype came up many times. The CDR3: CASSLVGGRTEAFF. CDR3 nucleotides: TGCGCCAGCAGCTTGGTGGGAGGGCGTACTGAAGCTTTCTTT. This chain uses TRBV5-1 with TRBJ1-1; the D is unclear. CDR3 length: 14 amino acids. Germline lookup yields CDR1 SGHRS and CDR2 YFSETQ. V lost 0 bases to trimming and J lost 5 bases, with 11 bases between them.

This clonotype was seen many times. The rearrangement links TRBV5-1 to TRBJ2-2, with TRBD2 as a possible D gene (6 bases). Germline CDR1 and CDR2: SGHRS and YFSETQ. CDR3 length equals 15 residues. Trimming removed 1 base from V and 2 bases from J, with 9 bases in between. The CDR3 sequence: CASSLMGGNTGELFF. The CDR3, as DNA: TGCGCCAGCAGCTTGATGGGGGGAAACACCGGGGAGCTGTTTTTT.

V and J are TRBV29-1 and TRBJ2-3; D may correspond to TRBD1 or TRBD2 (7 bases each). V lost 2 bases to trimming and J lost 4 bases, with 16 bases between them. Germline CDR1 reads SQVTM; CDR2 reads ANQGSEA. This CDR3 has 15 amino acids. The CDR3 here is CSVESGTESPDTQYF. CDR3 nucleotides: TGCAGCGTTGAAAGCGGGACAGAAAGCCCAGATACGCAGTATTTT.

At least ten counts were recorded for this clonotype. V and J are TRBV23-1 and TRBJ2-5; D remains unclear. TRBV23-1 is assigned to the ORF class and has an uncertain function. Trimming stripped 0 bases from V and 0 bases from J, with 5 bases between. This CDR3 has 14 residues. The CDR3 spells CASSQSKDQETQYF. The CDR3 region has the DNA TGCGCCAGCAGTCAATCGAAGGACCAAGAGACCCAGTACTTC.